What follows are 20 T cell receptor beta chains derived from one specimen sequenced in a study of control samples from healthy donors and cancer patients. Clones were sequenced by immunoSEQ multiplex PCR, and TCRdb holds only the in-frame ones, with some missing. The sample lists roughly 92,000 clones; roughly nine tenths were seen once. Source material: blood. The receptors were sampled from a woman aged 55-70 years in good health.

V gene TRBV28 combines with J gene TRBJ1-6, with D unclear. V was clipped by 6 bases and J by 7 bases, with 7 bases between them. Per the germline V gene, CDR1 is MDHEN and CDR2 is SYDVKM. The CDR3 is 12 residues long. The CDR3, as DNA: TGTGCCAGCAGCCATCAAAATTCACCCCTCCACTTT. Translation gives CASSHQNSPLHF.

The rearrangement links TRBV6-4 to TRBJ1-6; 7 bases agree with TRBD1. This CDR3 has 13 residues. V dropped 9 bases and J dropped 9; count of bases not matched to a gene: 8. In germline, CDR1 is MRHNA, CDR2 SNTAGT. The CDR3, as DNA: TGTGCCAGTGGGACAGAAACGGGTTCACCCCTCCACTTT. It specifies CASGTETGSPLHF.

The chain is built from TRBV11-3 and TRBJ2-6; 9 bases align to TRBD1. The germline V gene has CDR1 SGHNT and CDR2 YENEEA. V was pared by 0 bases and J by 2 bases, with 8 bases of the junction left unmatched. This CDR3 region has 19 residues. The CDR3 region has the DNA TGTGCCAGCAGCTTAGATACAGGGGGCGCCCCGACTGGGGCCAACGTCCTGACTTTC. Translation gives CASSLDTGGAPTGANVLTF.

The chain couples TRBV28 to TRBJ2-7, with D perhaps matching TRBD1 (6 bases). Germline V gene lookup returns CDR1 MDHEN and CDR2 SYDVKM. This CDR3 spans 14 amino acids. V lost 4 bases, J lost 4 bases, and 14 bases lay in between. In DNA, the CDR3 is TGTGCCAGCAGTTCGGTCAACAGGGTGTACGAGCAGTACTTC. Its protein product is CASSSVNRVYEQYF.

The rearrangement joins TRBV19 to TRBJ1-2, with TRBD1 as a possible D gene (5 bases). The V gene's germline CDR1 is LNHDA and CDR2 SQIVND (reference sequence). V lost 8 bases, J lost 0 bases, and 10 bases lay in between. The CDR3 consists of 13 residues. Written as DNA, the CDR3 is TGTGCCAGTGGGGACGGAGCTAACTATGGCTACACCTTC. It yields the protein CASGDGANYGYTF.

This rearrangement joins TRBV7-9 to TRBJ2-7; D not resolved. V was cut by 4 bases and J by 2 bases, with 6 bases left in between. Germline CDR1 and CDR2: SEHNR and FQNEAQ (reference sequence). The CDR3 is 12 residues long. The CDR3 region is CASSSIAYEQYF. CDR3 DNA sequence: TGTGCCAGCAGCTCCATAGCCTACGAGCAGTACTTC. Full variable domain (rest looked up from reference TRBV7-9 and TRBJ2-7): DTGVSQNPRHKITKRGQNVTFRCDPISEHNRLYWYRQTLGQGPEFLTYFQNEAQLEKSRLLSDRFSAERPKGSFSTLEIQRTEQGDSAMYLCASSSIAYEQYFGPGTRLTVT.

CDR3 nucleotides: TGTGCCAGCAGATCTCCCGGAAACACCATATATTTT. Its translation is CASRSPGNTIYF. The chain employs TRBV14 and TRBJ1-3; no clear D. Between the trimmed V and J ends, which lost 6 bases and 4 bases, there was a span of 7 bases. Germline V gene lookup returns CDR1 SGHDN and CDR2 FVKESK. The CDR3 covers 12 residues.

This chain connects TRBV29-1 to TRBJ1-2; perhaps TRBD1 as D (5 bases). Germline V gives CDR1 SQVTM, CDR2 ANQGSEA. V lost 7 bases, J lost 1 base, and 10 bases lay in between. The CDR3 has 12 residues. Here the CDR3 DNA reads TGCAGCGCTGGGGGGGGTAACTATGGCTACACCTTC. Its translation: CSAGGGNYGYTF.

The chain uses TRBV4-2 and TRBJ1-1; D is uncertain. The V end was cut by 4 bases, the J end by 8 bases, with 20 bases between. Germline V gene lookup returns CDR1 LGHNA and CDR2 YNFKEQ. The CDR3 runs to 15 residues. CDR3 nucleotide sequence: TGTGCCAGCAGCCCCGTTCTCCAGAGGACCTCCGAAGCTTTCTTT. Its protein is CASSPVLQRTSEAFF.

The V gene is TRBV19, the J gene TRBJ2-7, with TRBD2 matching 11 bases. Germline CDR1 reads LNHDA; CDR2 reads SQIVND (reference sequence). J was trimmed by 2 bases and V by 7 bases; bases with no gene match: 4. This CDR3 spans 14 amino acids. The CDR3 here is CASKETSGTYEQYF. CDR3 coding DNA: TGTGCCAGTAAGGAGACTAGCGGGACCTACGAGCAGTACTTC. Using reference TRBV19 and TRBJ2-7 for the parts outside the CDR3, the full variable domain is DGGITQSPKYLFRKEGQNVTLSCEQNLNHDAMYWYRQDPGQGLRLIYYSQIVNDFQKGDIAEGYSVSREKKESFPLTVTSAQKNPTAFYLCASKETSGTYEQYFGPGTRLTVT.

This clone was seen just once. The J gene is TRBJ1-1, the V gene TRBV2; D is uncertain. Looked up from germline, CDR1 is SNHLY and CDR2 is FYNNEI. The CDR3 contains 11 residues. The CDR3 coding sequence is TGTGCTGGGGAGTTCCCCACTGAAGCTTTCTTT. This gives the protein CAGEFPTEAFF. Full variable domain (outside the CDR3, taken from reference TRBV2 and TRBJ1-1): EPEVTQTPSHQVTQMGQEVILRCVPISNHLYFYWYRQILGQKVEFLVSFYNNEISEKSEIFDDQFSVERPDGSNFTLKIRSTKLEDSAMYFCAGEFPTEAFFGQGTRLTVV.

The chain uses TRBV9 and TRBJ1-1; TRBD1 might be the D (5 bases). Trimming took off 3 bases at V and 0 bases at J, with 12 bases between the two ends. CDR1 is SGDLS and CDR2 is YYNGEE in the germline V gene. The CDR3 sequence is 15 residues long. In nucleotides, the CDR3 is TGTGCCAGCAGCGCGGACATCGGGGTGAACACTGAAGCTTTCTTT. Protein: CASSADIGVNTEAFF.

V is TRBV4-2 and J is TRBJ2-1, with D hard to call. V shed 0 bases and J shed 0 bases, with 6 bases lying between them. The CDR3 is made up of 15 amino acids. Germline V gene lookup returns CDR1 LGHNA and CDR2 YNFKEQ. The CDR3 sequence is CASSQEDSSYNEQFF. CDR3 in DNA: TGTGCCAGCAGCCAAGAAGACTCCTCCTACAATGAGCAGTTCTTC.

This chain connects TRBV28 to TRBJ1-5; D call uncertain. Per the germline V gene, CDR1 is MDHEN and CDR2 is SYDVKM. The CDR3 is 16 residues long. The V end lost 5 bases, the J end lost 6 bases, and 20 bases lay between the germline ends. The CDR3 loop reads CASSPWGGKSFQPQHF. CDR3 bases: TGTGCCAGCAGTCCCTGGGGAGGTAAGAGTTTTCAGCCCCAGCATTTT.

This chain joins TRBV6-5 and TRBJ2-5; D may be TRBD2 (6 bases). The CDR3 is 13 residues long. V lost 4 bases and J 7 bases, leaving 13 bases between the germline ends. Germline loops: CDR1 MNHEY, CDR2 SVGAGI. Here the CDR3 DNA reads TGTGCCAGCAGTTCCCCGGGGGAAACGACCCAGTACTTC. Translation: CASSSPGETTQYF.

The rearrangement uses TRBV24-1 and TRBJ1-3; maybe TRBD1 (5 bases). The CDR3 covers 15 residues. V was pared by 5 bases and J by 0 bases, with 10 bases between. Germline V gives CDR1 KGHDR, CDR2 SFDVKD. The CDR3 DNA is TGTGCCACCAGTGCGGGGACCCCCTCTGGAAACACCATATATTTT. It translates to CATSAGTPSGNTIYF.

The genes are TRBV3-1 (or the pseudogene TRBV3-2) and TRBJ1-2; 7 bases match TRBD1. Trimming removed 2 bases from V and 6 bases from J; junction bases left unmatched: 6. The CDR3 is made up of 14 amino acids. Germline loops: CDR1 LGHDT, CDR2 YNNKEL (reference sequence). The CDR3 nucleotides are TGTGCCAGCAGCCAACGACAGGGAGGAGATGGCTACACCTTC. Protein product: CASSQRQGGDGYTF.

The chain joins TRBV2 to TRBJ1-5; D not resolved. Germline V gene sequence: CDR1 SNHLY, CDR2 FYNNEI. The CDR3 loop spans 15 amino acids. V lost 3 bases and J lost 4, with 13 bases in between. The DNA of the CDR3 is TGTGCCAGCAGTGATCTGATTGCGGGGAATCAGCCCCAGCATTTT. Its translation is CASSDLIAGNQPQHF.

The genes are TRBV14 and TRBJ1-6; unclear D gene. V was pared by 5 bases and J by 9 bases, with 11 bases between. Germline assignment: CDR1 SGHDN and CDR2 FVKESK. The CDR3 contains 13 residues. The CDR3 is CASSNGLASPLHF. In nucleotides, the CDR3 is TGTGCCAGCAGCAACGGTCTAGCTTCACCCCTCCACTTT.

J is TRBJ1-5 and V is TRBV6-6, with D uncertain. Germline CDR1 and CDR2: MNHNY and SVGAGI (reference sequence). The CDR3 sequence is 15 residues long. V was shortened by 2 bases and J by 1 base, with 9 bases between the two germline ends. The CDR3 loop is CASSYRGKSNQPQHF. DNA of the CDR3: TGTGCCAGCAGTTACCGCGGGAAGAGCAATCAGCCCCAGCATTTT.